These 28 T cell receptor beta chains were all obtained from the same sample, sequenced in a study of cytomegalovirus exposure and HLA in healthy donors. PCR amplification relied on 60 Vbeta primers (plus 13 Jbeta primers). The repertoire was sequenced with immunoSEQ multiplex PCR; TCRdb's copy has only in-frame clones and lacks some. Of 98,000 or so clones listed, around 79% were seen once; the top ten hold about 5.3%. Material for sequencing was PBMCs. These receptors were collected from a man aged 60 to 69 in good health and CMV-seropositive.

This clone was recorded many times. V and J are TRBV28 and TRBJ1-4; maybe TRBD1 (5 bases). Trimming shortened V by 6 bases and J by 7 bases, and 18 bases separated the two germline ends. Germline CDR1 is MDHEN and CDR2 is SYDVKM. CDR3 length: 15 amino acids. This CDR3 is CASRNFGDGAEKLFF. The CDR3 bases are TGTGCCAGCAGGAACTTTGGGGATGGGGCTGAAAAACTGTTTTTT.

The chain is built from TRBV28 and TRBJ1-6; a weak D match, TRBD1 (6 bases). CDR1 and CDR2 (germline): MDHEN, SYDVKM. The CDR3 is 15 amino acids. Trimming took 8 bases from V and 5 from J, leaving 16 bases between them. The CDR3 DNA reads as TGTGCCAGCTGGGGGGGCAGGGCCGATAATTCACCCCTCCACTTT. Translating it yields CASWGGRADNSPLHF.

The genes are TRBV5-6 and TRBJ2-7, with 8 bases that match TRBD1. This CDR3 spans 16 amino acids. The ends lost 4 bases at V and 2 bases at J; junction bases unmatched: 11. Germline V gene data show CDR1 as SGHDT and CDR2 as YYEEEE. CDR3 residues: CASSLTTGENTYEQYF. The CDR3 DNA reads as TGTGCCAGCAGCCTCACGACAGGGGAAAATACCTACGAGCAGTACTTC.

The genes are TRBV28 and TRBJ2-4, with 9 bases that match TRBD2. CDR3 length equals 13 residues. CDR1 is MDHEN, CDR2 SYDVKM, per germline. Losses at the gene ends were 6 bases for V and 8 bases for J; bases not matched to a gene: 5. CDR3 sequence: CASRGGGAYIQYF. The CDR3 DNA sequence: TGTGCCAGCAGGGGCGGGGGGGCCTACATTCAGTACTTC.

The chain links TRBV6-5 to TRBJ2-1, with a weak D call TRBD1 (6 bases). Between the trimmed V and J ends, which lost 9 bases and 8 bases, there was a span of 14 bases. Germline values: CDR1 MNHEY, CDR2 SVGAGI. This CDR3 comprises 12 residues. The CDR3 is CASGQRKDEQFF. The CDR3 nucleotides read TGTGCCAGTGGACAGCGTAAGGATGAGCAGTTCTTC.

Points on this clone: An end of the junction does not agree with germline; a read error may underlie this. The chain carries TRBV11-2 and TRBJ2-5, with unresolved D. This CDR3 has 15 amino acids. Germline V lookup: CDR1 SGHAT, CDR2 FQNNGV. This CDR3 reads CASSFGGSYQEAQYF. The CDR3 DNA sequence: TGTGCCAGCAGCTTCGGCGGTTCGTACCAAGAGGCCCAGTACTTC.

The J gene is TRBJ2-7, the V gene TRBV27, with 9 bases matching TRBD1. CDR3 length: 14 amino acids. The V gene's germline CDR1 is MNHEY and CDR2 SMNVEV (reference sequence). The junction had 6 bases not matched to a gene; V was cut back by 4 bases and J by 5 bases. CDR3 nucleotide sequence: TGTGCCAGCAGTTATAGGACAGGGGCACACGAGCAGTACTTC. As protein: CASSYRTGAHEQYF.

V gene TRBV5-1 combines with J gene TRBJ1-1, with D possibly TRBD1 on 6 matching bases. The CDR3 has 16 amino acids. The V gene lost 0 bases and the J gene lost 3 bases, with 15 bases spanning the gap. In germline, CDR1 is SGHRS, CDR2 YFSETQ. The CDR3 nucleotides are TGCGCCAGCAGCTTGGAAGGGGGGGGGTGGGACACTGAAGCTTTCTTT. Residues: CASSLEGGGWDTEAFF.

The chain uses TRBV6-5 and TRBJ1-2, with D possibly being TRBD1 (6 bases). V was cut by 1 base and J by 7 bases, with 16 bases left in between. Germline V gene lookup returns CDR1 MNHEY and CDR2 SVGAGI. The CDR3 has 15 residues. CDR3 amino acids: CASSYFTGNQGGYTF. As DNA, the CDR3 is TGTGCCAGCAGTTACTTTACAGGGAATCAGGGTGGCTACACCTTC.

In the case of this clone: The identical CDR3 is also encoded by other nucleotide sequences in the sample. The rearrangement links TRBV15 to TRBJ1-1; no clear D gene. From germline, CDR1 is LNHNV and CDR2 YYDKDF (reference sequence). The length of the CDR3 is 16 residues. V was trimmed by 6 bases and J by 0 bases, leaving 17 bases between them. The CDR3 coding sequence is TGTGCCACCAGTACTGGCGGAGTCCACATGAACACTGAAGCTTTCTTT. Its protein is CATSTGGVHMNTEAFF.

The chain is built from TRBV4-1 and TRBJ2-5; 10 bases line up with TRBD1. The assigned J gene may be wrong: the sequence end matches TRBJ2-7 better. CDR3 length: 15 amino acids. Germline V CDR1 and CDR2: MGHRA, YSYEKL. CDR3 DNA: TGCGCCAGCAGCCCCCGGGACAGGGGTACGGGCGAGCAGTACTTC. This encodes CASSPRDRGTGEQYF.

This chain joins TRBV28 and TRBJ2-5; TRBD1 might be the D (7 bases). V dropped 3 bases and J dropped 4 bases, with 12 bases sitting between them. The CDR3 loop spans 14 amino acids. From germline, CDR1 is MDHEN and CDR2 SYDVKM. The CDR3 region is CASSFPGGRETQYF. CDR3 in DNA: TGTGCCAGCAGTTTCCCAGGGGGGCGAGAGACCCAGTACTTC.

V usage is TRBV6-4 and J usage is TRBJ1-6, with 9 bases that match TRBD1. The CDR3 is made up of 15 amino acids. V lost 7 bases, J lost 7 bases, and 8 bases stayed unmatched. Per the germline V gene, CDR1 is MRHNA and CDR2 is SNTAGT. The CDR3 reads CASTYLDRGNSPLHF. The CDR3 coding sequence is TGTGCCAGCACCTACCTGGACAGGGGAAATTCACCCCTCCACTTT.

The rearrangement joins TRBV30 to TRBJ2-7; TRBD1 matches at 7 bases. V shed 5 bases and J 2 bases; nucleotides not matched to a gene: 3. The CDR3 consists of 12 residues. Germline V gene lookup returns CDR1 GTSNPN and CDR2 SVGIG (reference sequence). The CDR3 DNA follows: TGTGCCTGGGCCGGGACAGCCTACGAGCAGTACTTC. This translates into CAWAGTAYEQYF.

The chain uses TRBV5-1 and TRBJ1-4, with a tentative D call TRBD1 (5 bases). The germline V and J ends were trimmed by 0 bases and 8 bases, with 17 bases remaining between them. CDR1 SGHRS and CDR2 YFSETQ come from the germline V gene. The CDR3 length is 16 residues. The DNA of the CDR3 is TGCGCCAGCAGCTTGGCCCAGGGATGGGTGGAAGAAAAACTGTTTTTT. This codes for CASSLAQGWVEEKLFF. The whole variable domain, remainder taken from reference TRBV5-1 and TRBJ1-4, is KAGVTQTPRYLIKTRGQQVTLSCSPISGHRSVSWYQQTPGQGLQFLFEYFSETQRNKGNFPGRFSGRQFSNSRSEMNVSTLELGDSALYLCASSLAQGWVEEKLFFGSGTQLSVL.

This rearrangement joins TRBV11-2 to TRBJ2-1; the match to TRBD2 covers 13 bases. Germline CDR1 is SGHAT and CDR2 is FQNNGV. The CDR3 has 16 residues. V was clipped by 4 bases and J by 6 bases; unmatched bases: 6. CDR3 sequence: CASSSSTSGGPNEQFF. The CDR3 nucleotides are TGTGCCAGCAGCTCCTCGACTAGCGGGGGGCCCAATGAGCAGTTCTTC.

V gene TRBV9 combines with J gene TRBJ2-1; TRBD2 agrees at 11 bases. This CDR3 region has 15 residues. Germline lookup yields CDR1 SGDLS and CDR2 YYNGEE. V shed 0 bases and J 9 bases; nucleotides not matched to a gene: 5. In DNA, the CDR3 is TGTGCCAGCAGCGTAGTAGCGGGGGGGCATGCTGAGCAGTTCTTC. Translating gives CASSVVAGGHAEQFF.

This clone counts as medium-sized (0.01 to 0.1%). The rearrangement links TRBV10-2 to TRBJ2-7; TRBD1 aligns across 9 bases. This CDR3 is built from 14 residues. With 0 bases clipped from V and 3 bases from J, the junction kept 0 bases outside the gene matches. Germline V gene sequence: CDR1 WSHSY, CDR2 SAAADI. CDR3 in DNA: TGCGCCAGCAGTGAGTCGGGACAGGGCTACGAGCAGTACTTC. Translated, it gives CASSESGQGYEQYF.

The chain uses TRBV27 and TRBJ2-1; TRBD1 agrees at 7 bases. With 6 bases clipped from V and 7 bases from J, the junction kept 15 bases outside the gene matches. The CDR3 covers 16 residues. Per germline, CDR1 MNHEY and CDR2 SMNVEV (reference sequence). CDR3 bases: TGTGCCAGCAGAATTTTTGGACAGGCCCCGAGGAATGAGCAGTTCTTC. Its protein product is CASRIFGQAPRNEQFF.

The chain is built from TRBV12-5 and TRBJ2-5; the match to TRBD1 covers 8 bases. There are 15 residues in the CDR3. The germline V gene has CDR1 LGHNT and CDR2 FRNRAP. V was clipped by 0 bases and J by 6 bases; unmatched bases: 6. Here the CDR3 reads CASGLVARGRKTQYF. CDR3 in DNA: TGTGCTAGTGGTTTGGTGGCCAGGGGGCGAAAGACCCAGTACTTC.

The V gene is TRBV7-2, the J gene TRBJ1-2; weak D call: TRBD1 (5 bases). The CDR3 covers 13 residues. Germline V gene sequence: CDR1 SGHTA, CDR2 FQGNSA. Trimming took 5 bases from V and 0 from J, leaving 7 bases between them. This chain's CDR3 is CASSKTANYGYTF. In nucleotides, the CDR3 is TGTGCCAGCAGCAAGACAGCTAACTATGGCTACACCTTC.

The chain carries TRBV5-1 and TRBJ1-4; D not resolved. The CDR3 runs 16 residues. V lost 4 bases and J 0 bases, leaving 13 bases between the germline ends. CDR1 and CDR2 (germline): SGHRS, YFSETQ. CDR3 loop: CASSVRLLATNEKLFF. The CDR3 DNA follows: TGCGCCAGCAGCGTCCGACTACTGGCAACTAATGAAAAACTGTTTTTT.

The rearrangement joins TRBV5-4 to TRBJ1-2, with TRBD1 matching 9 bases. This CDR3 spans 15 amino acids. Germline assignment: CDR1 SGHNT and CDR2 YYREEE (reference sequence). The junction had 6 bases not matched to a gene; V was cut back by 0 bases and J by 6 bases. The DNA for the CDR3 is TGTGCCAGCAGCTTGGGCGACAGGGGGTCGGATGGCTACACCTTC. Its protein is CASSLGDRGSDGYTF.

The V and J genes are TRBV27 and TRBJ2-5, with D possibly matching TRBD2 (5 bases). The CDR3 has 12 amino acids. Germline V lookup: CDR1 MNHEY, CDR2 SMNVEV (reference sequence). V lost 5 bases, J lost 5 bases, and 9 bases lay in between. CDR3 in DNA: TGTGCCAGCAGTCTAACGGGGGAGACCCAGTACTTC. Translated: CASSLTGETQYF.

This chain connects TRBV18 to TRBJ2-7, with D possibly being TRBD1 (6 bases). V lost 5 bases to trimming and J lost 6 bases, with 11 bases between them. The V gene's germline CDR1 is KGHSH and CDR2 LQKENI. The length of the CDR3 is 12 residues. CDR3 loop: CASSGQGSEQYF. As DNA, the CDR3 is TGTGCCAGCTCAGGGCAGGGGTCCGAGCAGTACTTC.

J is TRBJ2-7 and V is TRBV6-1; 9 bases line up with TRBD1. Per the germline V gene, CDR1 is MNHNS and CDR2 is SASEGT. This CDR3 has 16 amino acids. Trimming removed 0 bases from V and 4 bases from J; junction bases left unmatched: 7. CDR3 loop: CASSEAPGQGIYEQYF. CDR3 nucleotides: TGTGCCAGCAGTGAAGCCCCGGGACAGGGAATTTACGAGCAGTACTTC.

The chain joins TRBV7-6 to TRBJ1-3; D gene unclear. Trimming left V 5 bases short and J 2 bases short, with 22 bases between. Germline CDR1 and CDR2: SGHVS and FNYEAQ. The CDR3 consists of 18 residues. CDR3 amino acids: CASSQRQINGVTGNTIYF. The CDR3 nucleotides are TGTGCCAGCAGCCAACGTCAAATCAACGGGGTAACTGGAAACACCATATATTTT.

The genes are TRBV6-6 and TRBJ2-2; 8 bases map to TRBD1. The CDR3 runs to 15 residues. Germline values: CDR1 MNHNY, CDR2 SVGAGI (reference sequence). Trimming at V came to 7 bases and at J to 5 bases, leaving 9 bases not matched to a gene. CDR3 residues: CASNAGTGHTGELFF. In nucleotides, the CDR3 is TGTGCCAGCAATGCCGGGACAGGCCATACCGGGGAGCTGTTTTTT.